This paragraph covers one TCR beta chain sequence. The sample has other DNA sequences that encode this CDR3 too. The record originates from a study of blood T cell repertoires in COVID-19. CDR3 length equals 15 residues. CDR1 and CDR2 (germline): SGDLS, YYNGEE. Deletions cut 0 bases from V and 2 bases from J, with 8 bases between. Assay used: immunoSEQ multiplex PCR; TCRdb lists only in-frame clones, some missing. This sample has roughly 240,000 clones, with 86% found just once. The sequence was collected from a woman aged 80 or over with COVID-19, enrolled during active disease. V and J are TRBV9 and TRBJ2-2; no clear D gene. Specimen: peripheral blood. The CDR3 sequence: CASSVGDLNTGELFF. The CDR3 DNA reads TGTGCCAGCAGCGTAGGAGACTTAAACACCGGGGAGCTGTTTTTT. Together with reference TRBV9 and TRBJ2-2, the CDR3 gives the full variable domain: DSGVTQTPKHLITATGQRVTLRCSPRSGDLSVYWYQQSLDQGLQFLIQYYNGEERAKGNILERFSAQQFPDLHSELNLSSLELGDSALYFCASSVGDLNTGELFFGEGSRLTVL.